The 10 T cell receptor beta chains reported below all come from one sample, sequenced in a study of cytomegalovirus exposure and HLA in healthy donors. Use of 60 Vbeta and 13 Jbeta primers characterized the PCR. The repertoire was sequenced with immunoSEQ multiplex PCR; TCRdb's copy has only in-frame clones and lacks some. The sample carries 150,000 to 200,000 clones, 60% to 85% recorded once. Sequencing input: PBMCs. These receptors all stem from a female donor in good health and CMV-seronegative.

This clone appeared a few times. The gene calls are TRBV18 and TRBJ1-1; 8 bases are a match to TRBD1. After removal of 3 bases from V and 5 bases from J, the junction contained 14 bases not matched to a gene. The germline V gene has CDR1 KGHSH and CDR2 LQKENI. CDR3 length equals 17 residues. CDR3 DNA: TGTGCCAGCTCACCGGAAGCGTTCCAGGGGGCAGGTACTGAAGCTTTCTTT. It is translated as CASSPEAFQGAGTEAFF.

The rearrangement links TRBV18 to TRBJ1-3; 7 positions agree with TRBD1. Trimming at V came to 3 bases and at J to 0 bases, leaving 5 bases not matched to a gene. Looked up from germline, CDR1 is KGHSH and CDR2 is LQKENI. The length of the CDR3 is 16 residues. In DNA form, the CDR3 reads TGTGCCAGCTCACCTCAGGGGGTCAACTCTGGAAACACCATATATTTT. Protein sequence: CASSPQGVNSGNTIYF.

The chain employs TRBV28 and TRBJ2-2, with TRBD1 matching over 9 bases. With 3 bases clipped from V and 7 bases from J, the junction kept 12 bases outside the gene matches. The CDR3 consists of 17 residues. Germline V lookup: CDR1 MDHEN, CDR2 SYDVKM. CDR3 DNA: TGTGCCAGCAGTTTTTACAGGGGGCAGAGGGGGAACGGGGAGCTGTTTTTT. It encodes CASSFYRGQRGNGELFF.

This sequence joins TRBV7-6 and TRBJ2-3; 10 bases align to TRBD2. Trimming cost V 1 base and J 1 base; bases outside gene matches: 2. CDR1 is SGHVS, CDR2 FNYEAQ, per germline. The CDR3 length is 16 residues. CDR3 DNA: TGTGCCAGCAGCTTAGGACTAGCGGGTGGCACAGATACGCAGTATTTT. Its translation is CASSLGLAGGTDTQYF.

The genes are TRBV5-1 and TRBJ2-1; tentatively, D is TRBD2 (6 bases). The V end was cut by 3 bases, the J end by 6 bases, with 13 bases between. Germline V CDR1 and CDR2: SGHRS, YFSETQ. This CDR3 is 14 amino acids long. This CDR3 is CASSSTRVTNEQFF. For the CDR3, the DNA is TGCGCCAGCAGCTCGACTAGAGTAACCAATGAGCAGTTCTTC.

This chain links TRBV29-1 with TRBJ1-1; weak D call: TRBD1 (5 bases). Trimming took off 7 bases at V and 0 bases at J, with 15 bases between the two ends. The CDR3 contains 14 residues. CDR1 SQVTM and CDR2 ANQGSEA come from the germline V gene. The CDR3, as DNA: TGCAGCGCCGACACTCTACAGGTGAACACTGAAGCTTTCTTT. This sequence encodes CSADTLQVNTEAFF.

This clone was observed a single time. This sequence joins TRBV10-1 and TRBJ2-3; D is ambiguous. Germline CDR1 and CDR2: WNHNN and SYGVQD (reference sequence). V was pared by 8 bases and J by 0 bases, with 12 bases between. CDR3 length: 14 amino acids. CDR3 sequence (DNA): TGCGCCAGCCAGACACCTTCTAGCACAGATACGCAGTATTTT. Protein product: CASQTPSSTDTQYF.

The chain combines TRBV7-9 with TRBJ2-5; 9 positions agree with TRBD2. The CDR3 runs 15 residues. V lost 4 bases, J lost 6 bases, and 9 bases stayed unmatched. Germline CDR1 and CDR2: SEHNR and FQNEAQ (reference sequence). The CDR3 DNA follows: TGTGCCAGCAGCTACGAGGAGGGACTAGCCAAGACCCAGTACTTC. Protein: CASSYEEGLAKTQYF. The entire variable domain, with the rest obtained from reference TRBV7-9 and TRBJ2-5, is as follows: DTGVSQNPRHKITKRGQNVTFRCDPISEHNRLYWYRQTLGQGPEFLTYFQNEAQLEKSRLLSDRFSAERPKGSFSTLEIQRTEQGDSAMYLCASSYEEGLAKTQYFGPGTRLLVL.

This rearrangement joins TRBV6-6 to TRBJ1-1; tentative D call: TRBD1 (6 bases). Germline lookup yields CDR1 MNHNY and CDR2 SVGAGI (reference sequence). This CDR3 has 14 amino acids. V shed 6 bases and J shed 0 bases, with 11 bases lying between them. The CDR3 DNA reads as TGTGCCAGCAGCCGGGACATCATGAACACTGAAGCTTTCTTT. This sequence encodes CASSRDIMNTEAFF.

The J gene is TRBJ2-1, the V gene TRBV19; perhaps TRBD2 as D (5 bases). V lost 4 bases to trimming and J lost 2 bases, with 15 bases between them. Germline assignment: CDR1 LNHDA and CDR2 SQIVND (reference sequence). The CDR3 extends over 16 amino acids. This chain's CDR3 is CASSTITSPTYNEQFF. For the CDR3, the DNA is TGTGCCAGTAGTACAATCACTAGTCCAACCTACAATGAGCAGTTCTTC. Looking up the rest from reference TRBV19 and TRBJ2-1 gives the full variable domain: DGGITQSPKYLFRKEGQNVTLSCEQNLNHDAMYWYRQDPGQGLRLIYYSQIVNDFQKGDIAEGYSVSREKKESFPLTVTSAQKNPTAFYLCASSTITSPTYNEQFFGPGTRLTVL.